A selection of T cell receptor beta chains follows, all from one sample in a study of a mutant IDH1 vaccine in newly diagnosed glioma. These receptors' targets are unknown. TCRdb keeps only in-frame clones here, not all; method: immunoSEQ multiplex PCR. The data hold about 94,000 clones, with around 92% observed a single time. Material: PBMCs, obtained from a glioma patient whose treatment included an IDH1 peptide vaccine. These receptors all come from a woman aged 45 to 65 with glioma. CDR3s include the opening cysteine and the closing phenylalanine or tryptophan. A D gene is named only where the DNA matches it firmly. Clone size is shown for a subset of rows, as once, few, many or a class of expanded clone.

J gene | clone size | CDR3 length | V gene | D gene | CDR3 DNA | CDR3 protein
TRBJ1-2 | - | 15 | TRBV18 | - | TGTGCCAGCTCACCATCTGATCTCCCCAACTATGGCTACACCTTC | CASSPSDLPNYGYTF
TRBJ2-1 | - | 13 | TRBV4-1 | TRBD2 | TGCGCCAGCAGCCTGACTAGCGTGCATGAGCAGTTCTTC | CASSLTSVHEQFF
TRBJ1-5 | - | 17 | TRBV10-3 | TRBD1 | TGTGCCATCAGTGAACAGGGGGGGGCCCATAGCAATCAGCCCCAGCATTTT | CAISEQGGAHSNQPQHF
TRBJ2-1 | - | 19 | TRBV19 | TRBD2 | TGTGCCAGTAGTATATCGGCGCTACGCAAGCGGGAGGGAGTCAATGAGCAGTTCTTC | CASSISALRKREGVNEQFF
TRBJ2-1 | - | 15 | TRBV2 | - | TGTGCCAGCAGTGACCCAGGGAATTCCTACAATGAGCAGTTCTTC | CASSDPGNSYNEQFF
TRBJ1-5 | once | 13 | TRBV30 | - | TGTGCCTGGAGTGTGGCGACAGATCAGCCCCAGCATTTT | CAWSVATDQPQHF
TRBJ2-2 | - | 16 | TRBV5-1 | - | TGCGCCAGCAGCTTGAGAGGGCAGGGCTCTGGCGGGGAGCTGTTTTTT | CASSLRGQGSGGELFF
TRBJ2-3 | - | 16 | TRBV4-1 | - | TGCGCCAGCAGCCAATCGGGACAATTAGTCGCAGATACGCAGTATTTT | CASSQSGQLVADTQYF
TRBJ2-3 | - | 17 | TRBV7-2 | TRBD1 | TGTGCCAGCAGCTCGGAGACAGGGATAACTATGACAGATACGCAGTATTTT | CASSSETGITMTDTQYF
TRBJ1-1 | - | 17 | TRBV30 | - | TGTGCCTGGAGTGTACTCTTAGCACAGGTCTTGAACACTGAAGCTTTCTTT | CAWSVLLAQVLNTEAFF
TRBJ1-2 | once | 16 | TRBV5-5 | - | TGTGCCAGCAGCCCGGACATGGGGTTCGGGAACTATGGCTACACCTTC | CASSPDMGFGNYGYTF
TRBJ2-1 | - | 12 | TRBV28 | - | TGTGCCAGCAGTTTTGGGTACAATGAGCAGTTCTTC | CASSFGYNEQFF
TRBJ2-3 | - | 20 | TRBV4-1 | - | TGCGCCAGCAGCCCCCATCATTCAGGGGGGGGGCAGGCGTGGAAAGATACGCAGTATTTT | CASSPHHSGGGQAWKDTQYF
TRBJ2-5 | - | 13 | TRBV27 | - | TGTGCCAGCAGTTTATGGGGGGAGGAGACCCAGTACTTC | CASSLWGEETQYF
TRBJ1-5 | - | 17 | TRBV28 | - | TGTGCCAGCAGTTCAACCGGTTCCAGGGGTAGCAATCAGCCCCAGCATTTT | CASSSTGSRGSNQPQHF
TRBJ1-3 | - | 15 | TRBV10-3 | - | TGTGCCATCAGTGAGGGGGGTTTTACTGGAAACACCATATATTTT | CAISEGGFTGNTIYF
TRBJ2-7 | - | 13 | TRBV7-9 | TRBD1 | TGTGCCAGCAGCAAAGGACAGGGTGGCGAGCAGTACTTC | CASSKGQGGEQYF
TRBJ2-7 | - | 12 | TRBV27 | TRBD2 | TGTGCCGCGGGGGGAACGGTATACGAGCAGTACTTC | CAAGGTVYEQYF
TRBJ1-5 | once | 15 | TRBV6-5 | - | TGTGCCAGCAGCTCCCCTGGGGCTGGCAATCAGCCCCAGCATTTT | CASSSPGAGNQPQHF
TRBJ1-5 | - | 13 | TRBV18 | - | TGTGCCAGCTCACGCTCCAGGGCTGAGCCCCAGCATTTT | CASSRSRAEPQHF
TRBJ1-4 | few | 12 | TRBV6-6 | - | TGTGCCAGCAGCCCACAGGGTGCAAAACTGTTTTTT | CASSPQGAKLFF
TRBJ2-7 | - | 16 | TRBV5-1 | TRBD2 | TGCGCCAGCAGCCTGGGCCCAGCGGGAGGGTCCTACGAGCAGTACTTC | CASSLGPAGGSYEQYF
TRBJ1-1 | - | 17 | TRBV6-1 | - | TGTGCCATCAGTGAGTCCTCCCCAACAGTGGGGTGGAATGAAGCTTTCTTT | CAISESSPTVGWNEAFF
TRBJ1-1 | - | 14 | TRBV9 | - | TGTGCCAGCAGCGTAGGGGGTGGAGGTTCGGAAGCTTTCTTT | CASSVGGGGSEAFF
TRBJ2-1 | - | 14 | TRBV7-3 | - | TGTGCCAGCAGCTTAAATACAGGGAGCAATGAGCAGTTCTTC | CASSLNTGSNEQFF
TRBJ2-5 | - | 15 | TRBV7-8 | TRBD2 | TGTGCCAGCAGCTTAGGTCCGGGAGGGCCTCAAGAGCAGTACTTC | CASSLGPGGPQEQYF
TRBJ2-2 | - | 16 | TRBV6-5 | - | TGTGCCAGCAGTTACCAAGAAGCGGTGAACACCGGGGAGCTGTTTTTT | CASSYQEAVNTGELFF
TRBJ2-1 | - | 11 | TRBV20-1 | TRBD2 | TGCAGTGCTATTGGGGGGGATGAGCAGTTCTTC | CSAIGGDEQFF
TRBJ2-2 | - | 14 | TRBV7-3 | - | TGTGCCAGCAGGTTGACTCGTAACACCGGGGAGCTGTTTTTT | CASRLTRNTGELFF
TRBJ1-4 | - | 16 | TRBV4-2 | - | TGTGCCAGCAGCCTCGACGGAGAGGGGGAAAATGAAAAACTGTTTTTT | CASSLDGEGENEKLFF
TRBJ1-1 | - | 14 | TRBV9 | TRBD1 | TGTGCCAGCAGCCCGGGACAGAAGAACACTGAAGCTTTCTTT | CASSPGQKNTEAFF
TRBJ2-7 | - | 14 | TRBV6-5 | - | TGTGCCAGCAGCCAACGGGATTATCGGTACGAGCAGTACTTC | CASSQRDYRYEQYF
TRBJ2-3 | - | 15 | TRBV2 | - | TGTGCCAGCAGCGTGACAGGCTACAGCACAGATACGCAGTATTTT | CASSVTGYSTDTQYF
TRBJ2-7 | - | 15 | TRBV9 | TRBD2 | TGTGCCAGCAGCGCGGGACTAGCGGGGGTCTACGAGCAGTACTTC | CASSAGLAGVYEQYF
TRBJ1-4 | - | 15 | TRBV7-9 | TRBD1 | TGTGCCAGCAGCTTAGGGCACAGGGGAAGTGAAAAACTGTTTTTT | CASSLGHRGSEKLFF
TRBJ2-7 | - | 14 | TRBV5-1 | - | TGCGCCAGCAGCTCCTCGGGGAACCCCTACGAGCAGTACTTC | CASSSSGNPYEQYF
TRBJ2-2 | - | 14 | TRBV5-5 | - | TGTGCCAGCAGCTTGGACCGTATTATGGGGGAGCTGTTTTTT | CASSLDRIMGELFF
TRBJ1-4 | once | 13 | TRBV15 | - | TGTGCCACCAGCACCAGGGTTAATGAAAAACTGTTTTTT | CATSTRVNEKLFF
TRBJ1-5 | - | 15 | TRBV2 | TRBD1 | TGTGCCAGCAGCGGGGACAGGGAGCCCAATCAGCCCCAGCATTTT | CASSGDREPNQPQHF
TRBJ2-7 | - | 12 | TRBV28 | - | TGTGCCAGCAGTTTGTGGAGCTCCGAGCAGTACTTC | CASSLWSSEQYF
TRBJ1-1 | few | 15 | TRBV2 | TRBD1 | TGTGCCAGCAGTCGCGACAGGGTGGGGAACACTGAAGCTTTCTTT | CASSRDRVGNTEAFF
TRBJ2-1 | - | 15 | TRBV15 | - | TGTGCCACCAGCAGGGACCTGAGCTCCTACAATGAGCAGTTCTTC | CATSRDLSSYNEQFF
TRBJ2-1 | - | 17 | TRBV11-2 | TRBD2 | TGTGCCAGCAGCCAGGGGCCGGGACTAGCGGGTTACAATGAGCAGTTCTTC | CASSQGPGLAGYNEQFF
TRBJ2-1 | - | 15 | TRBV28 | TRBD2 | TGTGCCAGCAGACTAGCGGGAGGGCCGAACAATGAGCAGTTCTTC | CASRLAGGPNNEQFF
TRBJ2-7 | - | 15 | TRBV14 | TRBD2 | TGTGCCAGCAGCCAAGAAGGACTAGCCTACTACGAGCAGTACTTC | CASSQEGLAYYEQYF
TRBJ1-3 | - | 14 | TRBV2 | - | TGTGCCAGCAGTGAAGCGGGGTTTGGAAACACCATATATTTT | CASSEAGFGNTIYF
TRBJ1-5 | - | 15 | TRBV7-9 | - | TGTGCCAGCAGCTTTTTAGGGACCCAAGATCAGCCCCAGCATTTT | CASSFLGTQDQPQHF
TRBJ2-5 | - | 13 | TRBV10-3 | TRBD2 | TGTGCCACCGTCTCCGGGACTACCGAGACCCAGTACTTC | CATVSGTTETQYF
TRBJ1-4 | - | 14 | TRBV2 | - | TGTGCCAGCATCTCCGGGACGCGAAATGAAAAACTGTTTTTT | CASISGTRNEKLFF
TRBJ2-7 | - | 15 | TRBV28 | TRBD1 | TGTGCCAGCATTTCCGGACAGGGAACCTACTACGAGCAGTACTTC | CASISGQGTYYEQYF
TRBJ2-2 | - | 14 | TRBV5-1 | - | TGCGCCAGCAGACACCCCCAGGAGGCCGGGGAGCTGTTTTTT | CASRHPQEAGELFF
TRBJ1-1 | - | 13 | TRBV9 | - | TGTGCCAGCAGCGTAGGGGGCTTCACTGAAGCTTTCTTT | CASSVGGFTEAFF
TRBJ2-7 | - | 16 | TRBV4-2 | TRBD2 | TGTGCCAGCAGCCAAGGGCTAGCGGAGAGGGTGTACGAGCAGTACTTC | CASSQGLAERVYEQYF
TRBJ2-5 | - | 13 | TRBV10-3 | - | TGTGCCATCAACCTACAGATAGGGGAGACCCAGTACTTC | CAINLQIGETQYF
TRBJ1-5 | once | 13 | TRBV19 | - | TGTGCCAGTAGAAGGGGAGGCAATCAGCCCCAGCATTTT | CASRRGGNQPQHF
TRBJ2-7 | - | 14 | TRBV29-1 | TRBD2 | TGCAGCGTTGAGTGGCGCGGGAGCCCCTACGAGCAGTACTTC | CSVEWRGSPYEQYF
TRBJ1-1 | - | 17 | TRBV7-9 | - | TGTGCCAGCAGCTTAAAAAGGACCAATTCTATCCTGACTGAAGCTTTCTTT | CASSLKRTNSILTEAFF
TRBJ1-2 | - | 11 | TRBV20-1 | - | TGCAGTGCTAGAGGAGATCATGGCTACACCTTC | CSARGDHGYTF
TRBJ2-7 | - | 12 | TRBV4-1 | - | TGCGCCAGCAGCCAACATCCCGGGATGCAGTACTTC | CASSQHPGMQYF
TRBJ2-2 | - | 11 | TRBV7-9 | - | TGTGCCAGCAGCCGAGAAAGGGAGCTGTTTTTT | CASSRERELFF